The T cell receptor (beta chain) under discussion was sequenced for a study of OX40 agonist ivuxolimab in advanced cancers. This CDR3 has 15 residues. Germline V gene lookup returns CDR1 LNHDA and CDR2 SQIVND (reference sequence). V shed 3 bases and J 3 bases; nucleotides not matched to a gene: 1. The assay was immunoSEQ multiplex PCR, and TCRdb's table has in-frame clones only and misses some. The sample has some 97,000 clones; around 90% are singletons. Sequencing used CD4+ or CD8+ T cells sorted from blood, obtained in a trial of the OX40 agonist ivuxolimab. The receptor was derived from an adult with an advanced solid tumor such as melanoma, head and neck, liver or kidney cancer. This chain links TRBV19 with TRBJ1-6; 8 nucleotides align to TRBD1. CDR3 sequence reads: CASSIDRGYNSPLHF. CDR3 sequence (DNA): TGTGCCAGTAGTATCGACAGGGGCTATAATTCACCCCTCCACTTT.